The clone carrying this T cell receptor (beta chain) showed up just a few times. Its antigen is undetermined. The sample comes from a study of blood T cells in healthy people across ages. Regarding the study as a whole: Per million T cells, TCR beta diversity dropped about linearly as age rose.

Germline-derived CDR1 and CDR2 are LNHNV and YYDKDF (reference sequence). Trimming cost V 0 bases and J 6 bases, with 11 bases left between them. The CDR3 contains 14 residues. Next came a second PCR, run for about 7 to 12 cycles, which used a sample-barcoded 5' primer along with a J-beta primer mix. Every single cDNA molecule received a tag from a template-switch adaptor with 12 random nucleotides. TCRdb used MiXCR to reprocess the 5' RACE reads, holding one entry per CDR3 protein. The table includes about 1.4 million distinct CDR3 sequences, almost 60% detected once. This clonotype was sampled from a man younger than 30 in good health. This chain links TRBV15 with TRBJ2-5; D remains ambiguous. The sample was blood. The CDR3 is CATSRDRGGKTQYF. Written as DNA, the CDR3 is TGTGCCACCAGCAGAGATCGAGGTGGGAAGACCCAGTACTTC. Full variable domain (outside the CDR3, taken from reference TRBV15 and TRBJ2-5): DAMVIQNPRYQVTQFGKPVTLSCSQTLNHNVMYWYQQKSSQAPKLLFHYYDKDFNNEADTPDNFQSRRPNTSFCFLDIRSPGLGDTAMYLCATSRDRGGKTQYFGPGTRLLVL.